This TCR beta chain came from a study of tumor-infiltrating lymphocytes in primary liver carcinoma. Findings and caveats of the study: Tumor-adjacent and tumor-blood pairs displayed less overlap than did pairs of tumor regions.

V dropped 8 bases and J dropped 6 bases, with 13 bases sitting between them. CDR1 SGHAT and CDR2 FQNNGV come from the germline V gene. The CDR3 runs to 12 residues. Unsorted whole blood yielded the blood RNA, and germline DNA was also extracted. With a constant-region primer, TCR beta cDNA was made from roughly 500 ng of total RNA. Slightly modified ARM-PCR, run as three nested multiplex PCR rounds, produced the TCR beta libraries. TRBV1-TRBV30 forward primers paired with a C-beta reverse primer were used in the first two PCR rounds, which ran roughly 9 cycles each. TCRdb called the multiplex PCR reads again in MiXCR, with one record for every CDR3 protein. The table lists approximately 340,000 distinct CDR3 sequences, around three fifths of them singletons, with 5% to 6.5% in the top ten. The sample holds a few counts of this clonotype. Its antigen is undetermined.

Sequencing used peripheral blood. The rearrangement joins TRBV11-2 to TRBJ1-2; D is unclear. The sequence derives from a man aged 35 to 55 with primary liver carcinoma and hepatitis B virus infection. The CDR3, as DNA: TGTGCCAGCTTAGGAAGTGGGGATGGCTACACCTTC. Translating gives CASLGSGDGYTF. Complete variable domain (other parts from reference TRBV11-2 and TRBJ1-2): EAGVAQSPRYKIIEKRQSVAFWCNPISGHATLYWYQQILGQGPKLLIQFQNNGVVDDSQLPKDRFSAERLKGVDSTLKIQPAKLEDSAVYLCASLGSGDGYTFGSGTRLTVV.